This TCR beta chain was recorded in a study of shared clonotypes between healthy human individuals. With regard to this clone: The antigen is not known.

General study points: Non-shared clonotypes displayed generation probabilities falling below those of clonotypes present in all four donors.

CD45RO-negative CD8 cells positively selected for CCR7 made up the naive population, which excluded terminally differentiated effector memory CD45RA+ cells. None of the donors, who were healthy HIV-negative adults, had recently had acute infections or vaccinations. V lost 5 bases, J lost 5 bases, and 7 bases stayed unmatched. The CDR3 runs 15 residues. In germline, CDR1 is WSHSY, CDR2 SAAADI. Replicate PCRs for sorted subsets used 200 ng DNA; this equaled tens of thousands of T cell genomes. TCRdb's copy holds only in-frame clones and misses some; the assay was immunoSEQ multiplex PCR. The sample consists of fewer than 700,000 clones, around 96% of them appearing once.

The chain combines TRBV10-2 with TRBJ2-3; 10 positions agree with TRBD2. The sample was naive CD8+ T cells sorted from blood. This receptor was taken from a woman aged 25 to 39 in good health. The CDR3 coding sequence is TGCGCCAGCAGTCCTAGCGGGAGTATGATAGATACGCAGTATTTT. Its translation: CASSPSGSMIDTQYF.